The 25 T cell receptor beta chains in this list originate from one sample, sequenced in a study of T cells after posttransplantation cyclophosphamide. The method was immunoSEQ multiplex PCR; TCRdb's version includes in-frame clones alone and lacks a portion of them. The sample lists about 4,700 clones, roughly 58% occurring once. The sequencing input was memory CD8+ T cells sorted from blood. Source of these receptors: a woman aged 60-75 years in good health, CMV-negative, and a related stem cell transplant donor.

This chain uses TRBV5-6 with TRBJ2-3; 14 bases agree with TRBD2. Trimming took 0 bases from V and 5 from J; bases not matched to a gene: 5. Per the germline V gene, CDR1 is SGHDT and CDR2 is YYEEEE. This CDR3 has 17 residues. The CDR3 protein is CASSLAQGLAGEDTQYF. For the CDR3, the DNA is TGTGCCAGCAGCTTGGCCCAGGGACTAGCGGGAGAAGATACGCAGTATTTT.

Only a few counts were recorded for this clone. Written as DNA, the CDR3 is TGTGCCGGGGGACATCCTAATGAAAAACTGTTTTTT. As protein: CAGGHPNEKLFF. The rearrangement joins TRBV19 to TRBJ1-4; tentative D call: TRBD1 (6 bases). The V gene's germline CDR1 is LNHDA and CDR2 SQIVND (reference sequence). V was clipped by 11 bases and J by 3 bases, with 10 bases between them. The CDR3 is 12 residues long.

This clone was counted a few times. The CDR3 DNA sequence: TGTGCCAGCAGCTTGAAGGGGAAGGGCTATAATGAAAAACTGTTTTTT. It yields the protein CASSLKGKGYNEKLFF. The chain couples TRBV7-9 to TRBJ1-4; possibly TRBD1 for D (5 bases). Trimming left V 3 bases short and J 4 bases short, with 15 bases between. CDR3 length: 16 residues. Germline-derived CDR1 and CDR2 are SEHNR and FQNEAQ (reference sequence).

This clone ranks as medium-sized. This chain connects TRBV27 to TRBJ2-1; 14 bases are a match to TRBD2. Looked up from germline, CDR1 is MNHEY and CDR2 is SMNVEV (reference sequence). The V gene end was trimmed by 9 bases and the J gene end by 8 bases; junction bases not matched to a gene: 9. The CDR3 runs to 15 residues. This CDR3 is CASRGTSGSMDEQFF. As DNA, the CDR3 is TGTGCCAGTCGGGGGACTAGCGGGAGTATGGATGAGCAGTTCTTC.

Sample share makes this clone medium-sized. This chain uses TRBV27 with TRBJ2-3; 10 positions agree with TRBD2. V was pared by 11 bases and J by 8 bases, with 10 bases of the junction left unmatched. Germline lookup yields CDR1 MNHEY and CDR2 SMNVEV (reference sequence). CDR3 length: 13 residues. The CDR3 nucleotides are TGTGCCGTAGGACTAGCGGCCGCCGTTACGCAGTATTTT. Translating gives CAVGLAAAVTQYF.

This clone was counted only a few times. The chain is built from TRBV6-1 and TRBJ1-1; D not resolved. V dropped 4 bases and J dropped 0 bases, with 9 bases sitting between them. The CDR3 loop spans 14 amino acids. CDR1 is MNHNS, CDR2 SASEGT, per germline. The CDR3 is CASSVIDLNTEAFF. In nucleotides, the CDR3 is TGTGCCAGCAGTGTTATAGATTTGAACACTGAAGCTTTCTTT.

The CDR3 loop reads CASSQDRQGIYGYTF. The DNA for the CDR3 is TGCGCCAGCAGCCAAGACAGACAGGGAATCTATGGCTACACCTTC. V and J are TRBV4-3 and TRBJ1-2; 7 bases agree with TRBD1. The J segment lost 4 bases and the V segment lost 0 bases, leaving 5 bases of the junction unmatched. The germline V gene has CDR1 LGHNA and CDR2 YSLEER. The CDR3 spans 15 residues.

The rearrangement joins TRBV7-2 to TRBJ2-5, with TRBD2 identical over 9 bases. The last part of the DNA fits TRBJ2-7 better; the J call may be wrong. Germline CDR1 is SGHTA and CDR2 is FQGNSA. The CDR3 covers 15 residues. The CDR3 loop is CASSPRDSGSYEQYF. The CDR3, as DNA: TGTGCCAGCAGCCCCCGGGATAGCGGGAGCTACGAGCAGTACTTC.

This clone was recorded once. The chain carries TRBV28 and TRBJ2-3, with TRBD2 matching 10 bases. V trimming: 2 bases; J trimming: 1 base; junction bases outside the gene matches: 9. Germline V lookup: CDR1 MDHEN, CDR2 SYDVKM. This CDR3 region has 18 residues. The CDR3 reads CASSLRLAGEVGTDTQYF. The CDR3 DNA reads TGTGCCAGCAGTTTAAGGCTAGCGGGGGAGGTAGGCACAGATACGCAGTATTTT. Filled out from reference TRBV28 and TRBJ2-3, the complete variable domain reads DVKVTQSSRYLVKRTGEKVFLECVQDMDHENMFWYRQDPGLGLRLIYFSYDVKMKEKGDIPEGYSVSREKKERFSLILESASTNQTSMYLCASSLRLAGEVGTDTQYFGPGTRLTVL.

V gene TRBV19 combines with J gene TRBJ1-1, with D perhaps matching TRBD1 (5 bases). The V end lost 7 bases, the J end lost 4 bases, and 13 bases lay between the germline ends. The CDR3 totals 13 residues. The germline V gene encodes CDR1 LNHDA and CDR2 SQIVND (reference sequence). The CDR3 DNA sequence: TGTGCCAGTATTAAGGGGTGGGTCACTGAAGCTTTCTTT. The encoded protein is CASIKGWVTEAFF.

The chain uses TRBV6-4 and TRBJ2-7, with D possibly TRBD2 on 6 matching bases. The V and J ends lost 4 bases and 7 bases respectively, with 14 bases between them. The CDR3 extends over 13 amino acids. Germline CDR1 and CDR2: MRHNA and SNTAGT. The DNA for the CDR3 is TGTGCCAGCAGTGTTGACGGCCGGGGGGAGCAGTACTTC. The encoded protein is CASSVDGRGEQYF.

The V call is TRBV5-6, the J call TRBJ2-4; tentatively, D is TRBD1 (6 bases). This CDR3 spans 13 amino acids. V lost 6 bases to trimming and J lost 10 bases, with 17 bases between them. Germline-derived CDR1 and CDR2 are SGHDT and YYEEEE. The CDR3 DNA sequence: TGTGCCAGCAAATCTACAGGGTTCGGAATTCAGTACTTC. It encodes CASKSTGFGIQYF.

By sample fraction, this clone is medium-sized. The V call is TRBV5-6, the J call TRBJ1-4; 9 positions agree with TRBD1. Trimming took 4 bases from V and 7 from J; bases not matched to a gene: 8. From germline, CDR1 is SGHDT and CDR2 YYEEEE. The CDR3 contains 15 residues. The CDR3 DNA reads as TGTGCCAGCAGCGACCCGACAGGGGGAGTTGAAAAACTGTTTTTT. This gives the protein CASSDPTGGVEKLFF.

The chain has TRBV6-5 and TRBJ1-2; 7 bases match TRBD1. CDR1 MNHEY and CDR2 SVGAGI come from the germline V gene. The junction had 7 bases not matched to a gene; V was cut back by 5 bases and J by 4 bases. The CDR3 runs 14 residues. CDR3 DNA sequence: TGTGCCAGCAGTGACCGGGACAGATTCTATGGCTACACCTTC. It is translated as CASSDRDRFYGYTF.

The chain recombines TRBV27 with TRBJ2-7; possibly TRBD1 for D (6 bases). CDR3 size: 14 residues. V was pared by 5 bases and J by 0 bases, with 11 bases between. Germline V gives CDR1 MNHEY, CDR2 SMNVEV (reference sequence). CDR3 in amino acids: CASSPGTYSYEQYF. The CDR3 bases are TGTGCCAGCAGTCCCGGGACATACTCCTACGAGCAGTACTTC.

The chain is built from TRBV7-6 and TRBJ2-3, with D possibly TRBD2 on 6 matching bases. This CDR3 has 13 residues. Trimming removed 6 bases at V and 3 bases at J, with 10 bases between. Germline V CDR1 and CDR2: SGHVS, FNYEAQ. CDR3 protein: CASRAGPTDTQYF. In nucleotides, the CDR3 is TGTGCCAGCAGGGCGGGACCGACAGATACGCAGTATTTT.

V gene TRBV2 combines with J gene TRBJ2-7; 8 nucleotides align to TRBD2. Trimming at V came to 7 bases and at J to 1 base, leaving 6 bases not matched to a gene. Germline assignment: CDR1 SNHLY and CDR2 FYNNEI. The CDR3 loop spans 14 amino acids. The CDR3 DNA reads as TGTGCCAGCAACCCAACTAGCGGTTCCTACGAGCAGTACTTC. This sequence encodes CASNPTSGSYEQYF.

This chain joins TRBV25-1 and TRBJ2-5; the match to TRBD1 covers 7 bases. The CDR3 loop spans 13 amino acids. The germline CDR1 and CDR2 sequences are MGHDK and SYGVNS. The V and J ends lost 6 bases and 3 bases, in that order; junction bases with no gene match: 4. The DNA for the CDR3 is TGTGCCAGCAGCCCCGGGACAGAAGAGACCCAGTACTTC. Translating gives CASSPGTEETQYF.

This clone counts as medium-sized. The chain links TRBV10-3 to TRBJ2-7; TRBD2 matches at 10 bases. With V trimmed by 0 bases and J by 5 bases, 4 bases remained unmatched. Germline V CDR1 and CDR2: ENHRY, SYGVKD. This CDR3 region has 15 residues. The CDR3 loop reads CAISESPSGGDEQYF. CDR3 coding DNA: TGTGCCATCAGTGAGTCGCCAAGCGGGGGGGACGAGCAGTACTTC.

The V call is TRBV5-6, the J call TRBJ2-7; D is possibly TRBD1 (6 bases). Germline assignment: CDR1 SGHDT and CDR2 YYEEEE. V dropped 2 bases and J dropped 2 bases, with 11 bases sitting between them. There are 14 residues in the CDR3. The CDR3 nucleotides read TGTGCCAGCAGCTTAGGACAGTTTACCTACGAGCAGTACTTC. Amino acid sequence: CASSLGQFTYEQYF.

The chain joins TRBV7-8 to TRBJ2-2; a possible D gene is TRBD1 (5 bases). The CDR3 sequence is 15 residues long. Per germline, CDR1 SGHVS and CDR2 FQNEAQ. V lost 8 bases and J 2 bases, leaving 15 bases between the germline ends. This chain's CDR3 is CASQKDIENTGELFF. CDR3 sequence (DNA): TGTGCCAGCCAGAAGGACATCGAAAACACCGGGGAGCTGTTTTTT.

The chain combines TRBV11-2 with TRBJ2-2; 9 positions match TRBD2. The ends lost 7 bases at V and 6 bases at J; junction bases unmatched: 9. This CDR3 is 15 amino acids long. In germline, CDR1 is SGHAT, CDR2 FQNNGV. The CDR3 DNA reads as TGTGCCAGCACCCCTGGGGGCGGGGGGGCCGGGGAGCTGTTTTTT. It yields the protein CASTPGGGGAGELFF.

This rearrangement joins TRBV11-2 to TRBJ2-7, with 8 bases that match TRBD1. The length of the CDR3 is 16 residues. The trim removed 5 bases at V and 2 bases at J, leaving 11 bases unmatched. The germline gives CDR1 SGHAT, CDR2 FQNNGV. CDR3 DNA: TGTGCCAGCAGCCCAGGACAGGGTTTGAGTGCCTACGAGCAGTACTTC. Protein sequence: CASSPGQGLSAYEQYF.

CDR3 bases: TGTGCCAGCAGACCCACAGTCGGGGAAATAAACTATGGCTACACCTTC. The encoded protein is CASRPTVGEINYGYTF. This chain links TRBV27 with TRBJ1-2; no firm D call. Germline-derived CDR1 and CDR2 are MNHEY and SMNVEV (reference sequence). The germline V and J ends were trimmed by 6 bases and 2 bases, with 19 bases remaining between them. The CDR3 spans 16 residues.

This clone was detected once. The chain links TRBV14 to TRBJ2-2, with 10 bases that match TRBD2. CDR1 and CDR2 (germline): SGHDN, FVKESK. V shed 5 bases, J shed 6 bases, and the junction held 3 bases outside the gene matches. This CDR3 is built from 14 residues. Written as DNA, the CDR3 is TGTGCCAGCAGCTGGCTAGCGGGAGCCGGGGAGCTGTTTTTT. Protein product: CASSWLAGAGELFF.